This note documents a single T cell receptor (beta chain) sequence. This entry comes from a study of cytomegalovirus exposure and HLA in healthy donors. V shed 9 bases, J shed 0 bases, and the junction held 5 bases outside the gene matches. The CDR3 extends over 14 amino acids. Germline V lookup: CDR1 LNHDA, CDR2 SQIVND (reference sequence). The PCR contained 60 Vbeta and 13 Jbeta primers. TCRdb's copy holds only in-frame clones and misses some; the assay was immunoSEQ multiplex PCR. The sample records some 110,000 clones, 70% being singletons. This chain uses TRBV19 with TRBJ1-5; 7 bases line up with TRBD1. The sequenced sample was PBMCs. This clonotype was obtained from a man aged 30 to 45 in good health and CMV-seropositive. The chain's CDR3 is CASQYRGSNQPQHF. CDR3 in DNA: TGTGCCAGCCAATACAGGGGTAGCAATCAGCCCCAGCATTTT.